Listed here are 18 T cell receptor beta chains from one sample, sequenced in a study of blood T cell repertoires in COVID-19. Repertoires were generated with immunoSEQ multiplex PCR, while TCRdb's copy carries only in-frame clones and drops some. The profile covers about 440,000 clones, with less than 95% appearing a single time and 0.6% to 0.7% taken by the ten largest. Sequenced material: PBMCs or T cells enriched from blood (not recorded which). All receptors come from a man between 18 and 35 years old who had recovered from COVID-19.

The CDR3 region is CATSSRLASYEQYF. CDR3 in DNA: TGTGCCACCAGCAGCAGACTAGCTTCCTACGAGCAGTACTTC. The gene calls are TRBV15 and TRBJ2-7; 7 nucleotides align to TRBD2. Germline lookup yields CDR1 LNHNV and CDR2 YYDKDF (reference sequence). The CDR3 has 14 amino acids. V dropped 3 bases and J dropped 1; count of bases not matched to a gene: 3.

V usage is TRBV30 and J usage is TRBJ1-2; maybe TRBD1 (5 bases). The CDR3 is 14 amino acids. Trimming took off 0 bases at V and 4 bases at J, with 12 bases between the two ends. Germline V gene sequence: CDR1 GTSNPN, CDR2 SVGIG (reference sequence). The CDR3 region has the DNA TGTGCCTGGAGTGTATCCGGGGGTAGCTATGGCTACACCTTC. Its protein is CAWSVSGGSYGYTF.

The chain recombines TRBV5-6 with TRBJ1-6; D remains ambiguous. The CDR3 is 15 residues long. V shed 3 bases and J shed 0 bases, with 7 bases lying between them. CDR1 and CDR2 (germline): SGHDT, YYEEEE. CDR3 coding DNA: TGTGCCAGCAGCTCTCTATCCTCCTATAATTCACCCCTCCACTTT. It encodes CASSSLSSYNSPLHF.

This chain joins TRBV28 and TRBJ2-3, with D maybe TRBD2 (5 bases). V lost 7 bases, J lost 2 bases, and 10 bases lay in between. The germline V gene has CDR1 MDHEN and CDR2 SYDVKM. There are 13 residues in the CDR3. The CDR3 is CASNRDFTDTQYF. DNA for the CDR3: TGTGCCAGCAATCGGGATTTCACAGATACGCAGTATTTT. The full variable domain, in which reference TRBV28 and TRBJ2-3 provide the parts outside the CDR3, is DVKVTQSSRYLVKRTGEKVFLECVQDMDHENMFWYRQDPGLGLRLIYFSYDVKMKEKGDIPEGYSVSREKKERFSLILESASTNQTSMYLCASNRDFTDTQYFGPGTRLTVL.

The rearrangement uses TRBV5-6 and TRBJ1-6; 11 positions match TRBD1. After removal of 0 bases from V and 5 bases from J, the junction contained 1 base not matched to a gene. The CDR3 consists of 16 residues. The germline CDR1 and CDR2 sequences are SGHDT and YYEEEE. The CDR3 DNA follows: TGTGCCAGCAGCTTGGGGACAGGGGGCCATAATTCACCCCTCCACTTT. It codes for CASSLGTGGHNSPLHF.

V and J are TRBV4-1 and TRBJ1-5; D may be TRBD1 (6 bases). V lost 3 bases and J lost 4, with 13 bases in between. From germline, CDR1 is MGHRA and CDR2 YSYEKL. The CDR3 covers 15 residues. The CDR3 reads CASSQGGQMNQPQHF. CDR3 nucleotides: TGCGCCAGCAGCCAGGGTGGACAGATGAATCAGCCCCAGCATTTT.

The chain joins TRBV4-1 to TRBJ2-3; the D is unclear. This CDR3 is 15 amino acids long. The V and J ends lost 0 bases and 0 bases respectively, with 7 bases between them. Germline V gene lookup returns CDR1 MGHRA and CDR2 YSYEKL. The CDR3 loop reads CASSQEEPSTDTQYF. The CDR3 bases are TGCGCCAGCAGCCAAGAAGAGCCTAGCACAGATACGCAGTATTTT.

The J gene is TRBJ2-3, the V gene TRBV25-1, with D possibly being TRBD2 (5 bases). The CDR3 length is 15 residues. CDR1 and CDR2 (germline): MGHDK, SYGVNS. Trimming cost V 3 bases and J 3 bases, with 13 bases left between them. CDR3 sequence: CASSDPDGVTDTQYF. CDR3 sequence (DNA): TGTGCCAGCAGTGACCCAGACGGGGTAACAGATACGCAGTATTTT.

This chain uses TRBV2 with TRBJ1-5; a possible D gene is TRBD1 (5 bases). The CDR3 is 15 residues long. The V gene's germline CDR1 is SNHLY and CDR2 FYNNEI. The ends were cut back, 6 bases at V and 4 bases at J, with 16 bases in the middle. The CDR3 DNA reads TGTGCCAGCAGAGCAGACGACAGAATAAATCAGCCCCAGCATTTT. Its translation: CASRADDRINQPQHF.

The rearrangement joins TRBV19 to TRBJ2-1; the match to TRBD1 covers 9 bases. V lost 5 bases to trimming and J lost 4 bases; unmatched junction nucleotides: 12. Germline CDR1 LNHDA, CDR2 SQIVND (reference sequence). This CDR3 has 17 amino acids. The CDR3 here is CASSPPPDRGNYNEQFF. The CDR3 DNA reads TGTGCCAGTAGTCCCCCGCCGGACAGGGGAAATTACAATGAGCAGTTCTTC.

The chain recombines TRBV7-3 with TRBJ2-1; TRBD2 matches 11 bases. Germline assignment: CDR1 SGHTA and CDR2 FQGTGA. Unmatched junction bases numbered 1, after V lost 2 bases and J lost 4 bases. The CDR3 is made up of 15 amino acids. CDR3 DNA: TGTGCCAGCAGCTTAGCTAGCGGGGGGTACAATGAGCAGTTCTTC. Protein sequence: CASSLASGGYNEQFF.

This rearrangement joins TRBV28 to TRBJ2-1, with 8 bases that match TRBD2. The CDR3 runs 15 residues. V shed 5 bases and J 6 bases; nucleotides not matched to a gene: 9. CDR1 and CDR2 (germline): MDHEN, SYDVKM. CDR3 bases: TGTGCCAGCAGTCTAAGCGGGAGAGGATTCAATGAGCAGTTCTTC. Protein sequence: CASSLSGRGFNEQFF. The variable domain in full, completed from reference TRBV28 and TRBJ2-1, reads DVKVTQSSRYLVKRTGEKVFLECVQDMDHENMFWYRQDPGLGLRLIYFSYDVKMKEKGDIPEGYSVSREKKERFSLILESASTNQTSMYLCASSLSGRGFNEQFFGPGTRLTVL.

This chain joins TRBV7-3 and TRBJ2-5; D possibly corresponds to TRBD2 (7 bases). V was cut by 5 bases and J by 5 bases, with 21 bases left in between. CDR3 size: 16 residues. Germline V gene lookup returns CDR1 SGHTA and CDR2 FQGTGA. CDR3 residues: CASSPLGGGSAETQYF. CDR3 bases: TGTGCCAGCAGCCCGTTGGGGGGCGGGAGTGCTGAGACCCAGTACTTC.

The rearrangement joins TRBV11-3 to TRBJ1-1; 11 bases align to TRBD1. The CDR3 spans 15 residues. With V trimmed by 4 bases and J by 10 bases, 11 bases remained unmatched. Germline lookup yields CDR1 SGHNT and CDR2 YENEEA. For the CDR3, the DNA is TGTGCCAGCAGCTCGGGGCCGGGACAGGGGGTTCGAGCTTTCTTT. Amino acid sequence: CASSSGPGQGVRAFF.

Only one count was recorded for this clone. The chain carries TRBV6-5 and TRBJ2-7, with 7 bases identical to TRBD1. Germline loops: CDR1 MNHEY, CDR2 SVGAGI. There are 13 residues in the CDR3. J gave up 3 bases and V 4 bases, and 3 bases lay outside the gene matches. CDR3 loop: CASSWGQNYEQYF. CDR3 sequence (DNA): TGTGCCAGCAGTTGGGGACAGAACTACGAGCAGTACTTC.

The rearrangement uses TRBV30 and TRBJ2-3; 11 positions match TRBD2. V shed 4 bases, J shed 6 bases, and the junction held 12 bases outside the gene matches. CDR3 size: 16 residues. In germline, CDR1 is GTSNPN, CDR2 SVGIG (reference sequence). The CDR3 nucleotides read TGTGCCTGGAACCCCCGTCCTAGCGGGGGGCCGGATACGCAGTATTTT. As protein: CAWNPRPSGGPDTQYF.

This clone was observed many times. The chain couples TRBV6-5 to TRBJ2-7; D uncertain. Trimming stripped 5 bases from V and 5 bases from J, with 16 bases between. CDR1 and CDR2 (germline): MNHEY, SVGAGI. The CDR3 length is 14 residues. CDR3 sequence reads: CASSKREFFDEQYF. For the CDR3, the DNA is TGTGCCAGCAGTAAACGAGAGTTTTTCGACGAGCAGTACTTC.

The chain employs TRBV11-2 and TRBJ2-7; TRBD2 might be the D (5 bases). The CDR3 consists of 13 residues. Germline values: CDR1 SGHAT, CDR2 FQNNGV. V was pared by 3 bases and J by 5 bases, with 11 bases between. The CDR3 loop reads CASSFERLDEQYF. The CDR3 region has the DNA TGTGCCAGCAGCTTCGAGCGGCTTGACGAGCAGTACTTC.